Shown below are 22 T cell receptor beta chains from a single sample sequenced in a study of technical replicates of blood from a handful of donors (dated by TCRdb to 2017 to 2019). The library was prepared using the immunoSEQ multiplex PCR assay. Entries here come from immuneACCESS through TCRdb and include only in-frame sequences with V and J called. Some clones fail to appear in such tables; in the studies checked, an unresolved V gene covers under half of the shortfall, and the cause of the remainder is unknown. Recorded for this sample are tens of thousands of clones; about 96% of them occurred a single time. Together, the top ten hold over 0.2% of the sample. The sequencing sample was made of T cells isolated from PBMCs. These receptors all stem from a human donor in good health.

In this sample, this clone turned up once. The chain is built from TRBV6-1 and TRBJ1-1, with 7 bases fitting TRBD1. CDR3 length: 14 residues. CDR1 and CDR2 (germline): MNHNS, SASEGT. J lost 6 bases, V lost 8 bases, and 12 bases had no gene match. The CDR3 region is CASERQTGYAEAFF. In nucleotides, the CDR3 is TGTGCCAGCGAACGTCAGACAGGGTACGCTGAAGCTTTCTTT.

V gene TRBV19 combines with J gene TRBJ2-7; 10 bases are a match to TRBD2. CDR1 LNHDA and CDR2 SQIVND come from the germline V gene (reference sequence). The CDR3 sequence is 16 residues long. With V trimmed by 5 bases and J by 2 bases, 9 bases remained unmatched. In DNA, the CDR3 is TGTGCCAGTAGTTGGCGGGAGCGGGGGGGCCCCTACGAGCAGTACTTC. It yields the protein CASSWRERGGPYEQYF.

The chain links TRBV6-5 to TRBJ2-1; TRBD2 might be the D (6 bases). CDR3 length: 11 residues. V was clipped by 7 bases and J by 9 bases, with 10 bases between them. Germline V gene data show CDR1 as MNHEY and CDR2 as SVGAGI. Here the CDR3 reads CASTAGLEQFF. The DNA of the CDR3 is TGTGCCAGCACGGCGGGGCTTGAGCAGTTCTTC.

CDR3 DNA sequence: TGTGCCACCAGTAGGGACTGGGGGCTAGCGGGGAGCACAGATACGCAGTATTTT. This gives the protein CATSRDWGLAGSTDTQYF. The J gene is TRBJ2-3, the V gene TRBV15, with 9 bases fitting TRBD2. The V segment lost 6 bases and the J segment 0 bases; nucleotides outside the gene matches: 13. The CDR3 contains 18 residues. CDR1 and CDR2 from the germline V gene are LNHNV and YYDKDF (reference sequence).

The CDR3 region has the DNA TGTGCCAGCAGTCGGCAGGGGGCCGGGAACACTGAAGCTTTCTTT. The encoded protein is CASSRQGAGNTEAFF. This chain links TRBV7-9 with TRBJ1-1; 8 positions agree with TRBD1. The CDR3 has 15 residues. Per germline, CDR1 SEHNR and CDR2 FQNEAQ (reference sequence). J lost 1 base, V lost 6 bases, and 7 bases had no gene match.

The chain combines TRBV2 with TRBJ1-2, with D possibly being TRBD1 (5 bases). Trimming stripped 2 bases from V and 7 bases from J, with 8 bases between. CDR3 length: 12 residues. The germline V gene encodes CDR1 SNHLY and CDR2 FYNNEI. CDR3 bases: TGTGCCAGCAGTGAACGAGACAGTGGCTACACCTTC. Translated: CASSERDSGYTF. Complete variable domain (other parts from reference TRBV2 and TRBJ1-2): EPEVTQTPSHQVTQMGQEVILRCVPISNHLYFYWYRQILGQKVEFLVSFYNNEISEKSEIFDDQFSVERPDGSNFTLKIRSTKLEDSAMYFCASSERDSGYTFGSGTRLTVV.

The chain links TRBV5-4 to TRBJ2-3; 10 nucleotides agree with TRBD2. CDR3 size: 16 residues. Germline V lookup: CDR1 SGHNT, CDR2 YYREEE (reference sequence). V dropped 3 bases and J dropped 0; count of bases not matched to a gene: 4. The CDR3 nucleotides are TGTGCCAGCAGCTCACGGACTAGCGGTAGCACAGATACGCAGTATTTT. It encodes CASSSRTSGSTDTQYF.

The V and J genes are TRBV4-1 and TRBJ1-5; D gene uncertain. The V gene lost 1 base and the J gene lost 0 bases, with 7 bases spanning the gap. The CDR3 has 15 residues. Germline V lookup: CDR1 MGHRA, CDR2 YSYEKL. CDR3 DNA: TGCGCCAGCAGCCAAGGGAGACCTAGCAATCAGCCCCAGCATTTT. Residues: CASSQGRPSNQPQHF.

The V gene is TRBV28, the J gene TRBJ1-4; TRBD1 matches at 11 bases. V gave up 3 bases and J gave up 0 bases; unmatched junction bases: 15. The CDR3 contains 21 residues. Per germline, CDR1 MDHEN and CDR2 SYDVKM. CDR3 region: CASSFSNYPSGQGATNEKLFF. CDR3 sequence (DNA): TGTGCCAGCAGTTTCTCCAATTACCCGTCGGGACAGGGGGCAACTAATGAAAAACTGTTTTTT. Based on the CDR3 plus reference TRBV28 and TRBJ1-4, the full variable domain is DVKVTQSSRYLVKRTGEKVFLECVQDMDHENMFWYRQDPGLGLRLIYFSYDVKMKEKGDIPEGYSVSREKKERFSLILESASTNQTSMYLCASSFSNYPSGQGATNEKLFFGSGTQLSVL.

The genes are TRBV14 and TRBJ1-1, with no clear D. The CDR3 consists of 11 residues. V was pared by 3 bases and J by 7 bases, with 6 bases between. CDR1 is SGHDN and CDR2 is FVKESK in the germline V gene. Written as DNA, the CDR3 is TGTGCCAGCAGCCAGTCGAGTGAAGCTTTCTTT. Amino acids: CASSQSSEAFF.

The chain recombines TRBV2 with TRBJ1-5; D gene uncertain. The V gene lost 6 bases and the J gene lost 2 bases, with 5 bases spanning the gap. CDR3 length: 12 amino acids. CDR1 is SNHLY, CDR2 FYNNEI, per germline. The CDR3 DNA reads as TGTGCCAGCAGGAGGGGCAATCAGCCCCAGCATTTT. It codes for CASRRGNQPQHF.

This chain joins TRBV28 and TRBJ1-2, with TRBD1 identical over 9 bases. V trimming: 8 bases; J trimming: 8 bases; junction bases outside the gene matches: 3. From germline, CDR1 is MDHEN and CDR2 SYDVKM. The CDR3 consists of 11 residues. The CDR3 DNA is TGTGCCAGCGGGACAGGGCACGGCTACACCTTC. Its translation is CASGTGHGYTF.

J is TRBJ1-2 and V is TRBV5-1; the D is unclear. The germline CDR1 and CDR2 sequences are SGHRS and YFSETQ. The CDR3 length is 14 residues. Trimming left V 4 bases short and J 2 bases short, with 12 bases between. CDR3 loop: CASSPNTQNYGYTF. The DNA for the CDR3 is TGCGCCAGCAGCCCAAACACACAGAACTATGGCTACACCTTC.

This chain connects TRBV2 to TRBJ2-7; TRBD1 is a possible D gene (5 bases). V lost 3 bases to trimming and J lost 5 bases, with 11 bases between them. Germline-derived CDR1 and CDR2 are SNHLY and FYNNEI. The CDR3 has 13 residues. The CDR3, as DNA: TGTGCCAGCAGTGAGGCAGGGTCCGACGAGCAGTACTTC. Protein sequence: CASSEAGSDEQYF. The full variable domain, its missing parts supplied by reference TRBV2 and TRBJ2-7, is EPEVTQTPSHQVTQMGQEVILRCVPISNHLYFYWYRQILGQKVEFLVSFYNNEISEKSEIFDDQFSVERPDGSNFTLKIRSTKLEDSAMYFCASSEAGSDEQYFGPGTRLTVT.

The chain carries TRBV19 and TRBJ1-1; 7 nucleotides agree with TRBD1. This CDR3 is 13 amino acids long. With V trimmed by 6 bases and J by 2 bases, 3 bases remained unmatched. CDR1 is LNHDA and CDR2 is SQIVND in the germline V gene (reference sequence). The CDR3 DNA follows: TGTGCCAGTAGCCAGGGGGTTAACACTGAAGCTTTCTTT. Amino acid sequence: CASSQGVNTEAFF.

V usage is TRBV5-1 and J usage is TRBJ2-7, with TRBD2 as a possible D gene (6 bases). The CDR3 contains 13 residues. V was clipped by 4 bases and J by 2 bases, with 10 bases between them. Germline CDR1 and CDR2: SGHRS and YFSETQ. CDR3 bases: TGCGCCAGCAGCACGCGGGACGCCTACGAGCAGTACTTC. Amino acid sequence: CASSTRDAYEQYF.

The J gene is TRBJ2-7, the V gene TRBV6-1; TRBD2 agrees at 8 bases. Germline trimming cut 4 bases from V and 5 bases from J; bases unmatched to any gene: 13. Per germline, CDR1 MNHNS and CDR2 SASEGT. The length of the CDR3 is 16 residues. Here the CDR3 reads CASSGDQRERIHEQYF. Written as DNA, the CDR3 is TGTGCCAGCAGTGGTGATCAGCGGGAGCGTATTCACGAGCAGTACTTC.

This chain connects TRBV4-1 to TRBJ2-3, with 10 bases fitting TRBD2. CDR3 length: 19 residues. Germline assignment: CDR1 MGHRA and CDR2 YSYEKL. V was clipped by 3 bases and J by 4 bases; unmatched bases: 16. CDR3 nucleotides: TGCGCCAGCAGCCAGTCTAGCGGGAGAACCCGTGGTGGAGCAGATACGCAGTATTTT. Translation: CASSQSSGRTRGGADTQYF.

The J gene is TRBJ2-1, the V gene TRBV5-1, with 16 bases aligning to TRBD2. Germline-derived CDR1 and CDR2 are SGHRS and YFSETQ. J gave up 9 bases and V 4 bases, and 10 bases lay outside the gene matches. The CDR3 consists of 17 residues. DNA for the CDR3: TGCGCCAGCAGCCCGGGACTAGCGGGGGGGCCGGCGGCTGAGCAGTTCTTC. Encoded protein: CASSPGLAGGPAAEQFF.

This clone has just one count. The rearrangement links TRBV19 to TRBJ1-4, with D hard to call. The CDR3 length is 15 residues. V was cut by 5 bases and J by 8 bases, with 18 bases left in between. CDR1 and CDR2 (germline): LNHDA, SQIVND (reference sequence). The CDR3 coding sequence is TGTGCCAGTAGTCTTCCTCGGGGAGCTTTGGAAAAACTGTTTTTT. It specifies CASSLPRGALEKLFF.

V usage is TRBV27 and J usage is TRBJ1-4; 7 bases match TRBD1. V trimming: 4 bases; J trimming: 8 bases; junction bases outside the gene matches: 7. Germline loops: CDR1 MNHEY, CDR2 SMNVEV (reference sequence). This CDR3 is 14 amino acids long. The CDR3 loop is CASSSTGFREKLFF. The CDR3 nucleotides read TGTGCCAGCAGTTCGACAGGGTTTAGGGAAAAACTGTTTTTT. Based on the CDR3 plus reference TRBV27 and TRBJ1-4, the full variable domain is EAQVTQNPRYLITVTGKKLTVTCSQNMNHEYMSWYRQDPGLGLRQIYYSMNVEVTDKGDVPEGYKVSRKEKRNFPLILESPSPNQTSLYFCASSSTGFREKLFFGSGTQLSVL.

The chain combines TRBV28 with TRBJ2-2; 7 nucleotides align to TRBD2. Germline V CDR1 and CDR2: MDHEN, SYDVKM. Losses at the gene ends were 7 bases for V and 3 bases for J; bases not matched to a gene: 14. This CDR3 comprises 17 residues. CDR3 amino acids: CASTPGWASGDTGELFF. CDR3 DNA sequence: TGTGCCAGCACCCCCGGCTGGGCTAGCGGAGACACCGGGGAGCTGTTTTTT.